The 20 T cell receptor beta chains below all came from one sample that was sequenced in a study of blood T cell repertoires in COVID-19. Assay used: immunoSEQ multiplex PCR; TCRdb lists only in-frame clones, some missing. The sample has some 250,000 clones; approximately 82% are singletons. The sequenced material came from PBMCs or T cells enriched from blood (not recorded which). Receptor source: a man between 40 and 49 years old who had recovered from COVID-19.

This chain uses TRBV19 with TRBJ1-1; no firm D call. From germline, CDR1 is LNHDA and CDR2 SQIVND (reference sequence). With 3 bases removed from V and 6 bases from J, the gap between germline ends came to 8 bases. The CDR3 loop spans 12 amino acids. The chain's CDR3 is CASSIGLAEAFF. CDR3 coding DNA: TGTGCCAGTAGTATTGGACTGGCTGAAGCTTTCTTT. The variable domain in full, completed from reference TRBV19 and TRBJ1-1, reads DGGITQSPKYLFRKEGQNVTLSCEQNLNHDAMYWYRQDPGQGLRLIYYSQIVNDFQKGDIAEGYSVSREKKESFPLTVTSAQKNPTAFYLCASSIGLAEAFFGQGTRLTVV.

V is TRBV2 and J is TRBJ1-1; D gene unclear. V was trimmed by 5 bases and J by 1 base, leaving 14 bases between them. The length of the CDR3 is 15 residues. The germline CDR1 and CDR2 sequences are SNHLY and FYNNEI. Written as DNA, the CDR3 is TGTGCCAGCAGTCGAGGTGGCGTTAGGAACACTGAAGCTTTCTTT. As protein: CASSRGGVRNTEAFF.

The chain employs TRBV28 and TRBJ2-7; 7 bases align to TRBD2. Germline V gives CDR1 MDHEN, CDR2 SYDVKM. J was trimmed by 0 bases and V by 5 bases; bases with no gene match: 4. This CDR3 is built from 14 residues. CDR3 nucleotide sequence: TGTGCCAGCAGTATGGGAGGGAGCTCCTACGAGCAGTACTTC. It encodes CASSMGGSSYEQYF.

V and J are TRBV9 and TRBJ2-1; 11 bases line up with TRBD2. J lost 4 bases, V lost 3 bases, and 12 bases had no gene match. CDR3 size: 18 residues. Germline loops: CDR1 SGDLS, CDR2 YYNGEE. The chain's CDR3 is CASSAPDLAGGRYNEQFF. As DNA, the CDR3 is TGTGCCAGCAGCGCGCCTGACCTAGCGGGAGGACGTTACAATGAGCAGTTCTTC.

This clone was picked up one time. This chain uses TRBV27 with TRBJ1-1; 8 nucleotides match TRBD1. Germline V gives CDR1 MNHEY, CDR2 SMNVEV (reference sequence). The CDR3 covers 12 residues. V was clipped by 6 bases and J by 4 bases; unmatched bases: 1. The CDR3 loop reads CASRQGATEAFF. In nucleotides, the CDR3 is TGTGCCAGCAGGCAGGGGGCCACTGAAGCTTTCTTT.

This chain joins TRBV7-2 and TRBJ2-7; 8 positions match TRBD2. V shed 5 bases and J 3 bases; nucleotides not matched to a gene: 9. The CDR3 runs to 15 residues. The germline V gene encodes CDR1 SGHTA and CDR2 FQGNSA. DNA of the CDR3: TGTGCCAGCAGCGCAGCGGGGGACCCAATCTACGAGCAGTACTTC. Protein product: CASSAAGDPIYEQYF. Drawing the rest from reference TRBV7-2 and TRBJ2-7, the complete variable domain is GAGVSQSPSNKVTEKGKDVELRCDPISGHTALYWYRQSLGQGLEFLIYFQGNSAPDKSGLPSDRFSAERTGGSVSTLTIQRTQQEDSAVYLCASSAAGDPIYEQYFGPGTRLTVT.

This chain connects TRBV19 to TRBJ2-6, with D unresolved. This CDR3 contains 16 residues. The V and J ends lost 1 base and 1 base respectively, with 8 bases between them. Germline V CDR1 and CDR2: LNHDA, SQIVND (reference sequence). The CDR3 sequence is CASSIASRSGANVLTF. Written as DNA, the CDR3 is TGTGCCAGTAGTATAGCCTCGCGTTCTGGGGCCAACGTCCTGACTTTC.

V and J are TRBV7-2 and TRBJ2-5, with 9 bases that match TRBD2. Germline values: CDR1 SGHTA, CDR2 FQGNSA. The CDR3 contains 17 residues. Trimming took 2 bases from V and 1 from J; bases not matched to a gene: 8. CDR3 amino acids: CASSLLSRTSVQETQYF. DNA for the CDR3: TGTGCCAGCAGCTTACTGTCACGGACTAGCGTCCAAGAGACCCAGTACTTC.

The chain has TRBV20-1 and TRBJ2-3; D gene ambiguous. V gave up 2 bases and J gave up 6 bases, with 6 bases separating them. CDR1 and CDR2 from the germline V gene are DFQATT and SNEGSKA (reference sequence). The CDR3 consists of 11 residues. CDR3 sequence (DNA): TGCAGTGCTAGACTAGTTGATACGCAGTATTTT. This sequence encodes CSARLVDTQYF.

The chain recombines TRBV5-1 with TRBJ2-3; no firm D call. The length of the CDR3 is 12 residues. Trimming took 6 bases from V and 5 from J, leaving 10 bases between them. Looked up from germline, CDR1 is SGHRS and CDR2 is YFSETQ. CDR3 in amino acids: CASTLGQDTQYF. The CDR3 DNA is TGCGCCAGCACCCTCGGTCAAGATACGCAGTATTTT.

CDR3 nucleotides: TGTGCCAGTAGTCTACGGGACAGGCAGGGGGATGAGCAGTTCTTC. It yields the protein CASSLRDRQGDEQFF. V gene TRBV19 combines with J gene TRBJ2-1, with 8 bases matching TRBD1. The junction had 11 bases not matched to a gene; V was cut back by 5 bases and J by 8 bases. CDR3 length: 15 amino acids. The germline V gene has CDR1 LNHDA and CDR2 SQIVND (reference sequence).

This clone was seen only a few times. CDR3 residues: CASSWGRGGSPLHF. The CDR3 nucleotides read TGTGCCAGCAGCTGGGGGCGCGGAGGTTCACCCCTCCACTTT. The V and J genes are TRBV9 and TRBJ1-6, with D maybe TRBD1 (6 bases). The germline V and J ends were trimmed by 4 bases and 9 bases, with 14 bases remaining between them. The CDR3 is 14 residues long. Germline V CDR1 and CDR2: SGDLS, YYNGEE.

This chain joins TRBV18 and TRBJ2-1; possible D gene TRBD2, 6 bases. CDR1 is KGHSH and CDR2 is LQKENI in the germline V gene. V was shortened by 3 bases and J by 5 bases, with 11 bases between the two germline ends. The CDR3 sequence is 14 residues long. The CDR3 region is CASSPRDFHNEQFF. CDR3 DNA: TGTGCCAGCTCACCCCGGGACTTTCACAATGAGCAGTTCTTC.

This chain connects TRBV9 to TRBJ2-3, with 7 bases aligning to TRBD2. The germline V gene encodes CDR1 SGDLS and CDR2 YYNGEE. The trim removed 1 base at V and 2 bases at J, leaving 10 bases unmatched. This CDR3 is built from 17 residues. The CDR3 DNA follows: TGTGCCAGCAGCGTACCCCGGACGGGAGGACCCACAGATACGCAGTATTTT. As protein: CASSVPRTGGPTDTQYF.

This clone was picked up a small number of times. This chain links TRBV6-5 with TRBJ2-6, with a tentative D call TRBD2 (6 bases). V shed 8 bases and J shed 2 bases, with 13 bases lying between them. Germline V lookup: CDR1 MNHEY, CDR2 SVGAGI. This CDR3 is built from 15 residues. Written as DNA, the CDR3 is TGTGCCAGCTCTGGGGGGAGAACTGGGGCCAACGTCCTGACTTTC. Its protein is CASSGGRTGANVLTF.

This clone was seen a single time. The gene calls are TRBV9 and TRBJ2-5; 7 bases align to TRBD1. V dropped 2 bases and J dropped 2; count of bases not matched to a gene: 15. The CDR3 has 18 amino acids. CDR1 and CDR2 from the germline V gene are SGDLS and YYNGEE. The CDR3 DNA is TGTGCCAGCAGCGTGTCCGGCCAATGGACAGGCGTACAAGAGACCCAGTACTTC. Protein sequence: CASSVSGQWTGVQETQYF.

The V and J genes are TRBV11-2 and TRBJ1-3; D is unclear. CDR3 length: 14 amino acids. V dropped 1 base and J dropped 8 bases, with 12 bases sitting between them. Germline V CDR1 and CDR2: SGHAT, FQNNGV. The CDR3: CASSLGDHRDTIYF. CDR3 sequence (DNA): TGTGCCAGCAGCTTAGGAGACCATCGGGACACCATATATTTT.

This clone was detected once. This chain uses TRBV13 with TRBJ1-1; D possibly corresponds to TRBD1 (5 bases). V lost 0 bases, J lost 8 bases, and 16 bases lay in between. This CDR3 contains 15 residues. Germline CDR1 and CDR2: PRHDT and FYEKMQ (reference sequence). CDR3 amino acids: CASSLGQGFNSEAFF. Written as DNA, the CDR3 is TGTGCCAGCAGCTTAGGCCAGGGTTTTAATTCCGAAGCTTTCTTT. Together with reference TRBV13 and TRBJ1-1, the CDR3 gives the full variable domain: AAGVIQSPRHLIKEKRETATLKCYPIPRHDTVYWYQQGPGQDPQFLISFYEKMQSDKGSIPDRFSAQQFSDYHSELNMSSLELGDSALYFCASSLGQGFNSEAFFGQGTRLTVV.

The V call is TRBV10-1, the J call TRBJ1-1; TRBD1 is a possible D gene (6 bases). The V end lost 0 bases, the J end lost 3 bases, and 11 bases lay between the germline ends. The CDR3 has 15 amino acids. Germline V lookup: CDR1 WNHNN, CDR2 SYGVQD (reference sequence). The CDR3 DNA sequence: TGCGCCAGCAGTGAGTCGAGGGGGACCCACACTGAAGCTTTCTTT. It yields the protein CASSESRGTHTEAFF.

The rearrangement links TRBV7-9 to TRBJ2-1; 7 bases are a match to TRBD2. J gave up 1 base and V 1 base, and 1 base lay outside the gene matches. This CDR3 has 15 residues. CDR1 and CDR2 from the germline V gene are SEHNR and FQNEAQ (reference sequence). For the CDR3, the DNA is TGTGCCAGCAGCTTAGGACTAGCTTCCTACAATGAGCAGTTCTTC. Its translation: CASSLGLASYNEQFF.